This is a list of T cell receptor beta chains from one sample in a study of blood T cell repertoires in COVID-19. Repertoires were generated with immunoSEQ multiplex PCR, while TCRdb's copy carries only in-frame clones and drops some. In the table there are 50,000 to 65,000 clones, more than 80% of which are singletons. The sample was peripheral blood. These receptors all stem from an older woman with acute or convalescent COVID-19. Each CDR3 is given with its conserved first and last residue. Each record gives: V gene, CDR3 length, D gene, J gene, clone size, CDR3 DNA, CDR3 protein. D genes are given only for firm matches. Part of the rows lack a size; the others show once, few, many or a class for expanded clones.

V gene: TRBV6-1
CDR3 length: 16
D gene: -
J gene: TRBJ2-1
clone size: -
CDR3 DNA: TGTGCCAGCAGTGAGTGGCATCATCAGACTTACAATGAGCAGTTCTTC
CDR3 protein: CASSEWHHQTYNEQFF

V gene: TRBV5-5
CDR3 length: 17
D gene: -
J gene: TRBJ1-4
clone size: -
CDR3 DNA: TGTGCCAGCAGCTCGGAGCTTTTGGGGGCGAGTAATGAAAAACTGTTTTTT
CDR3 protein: CASSSELLGASNEKLFF

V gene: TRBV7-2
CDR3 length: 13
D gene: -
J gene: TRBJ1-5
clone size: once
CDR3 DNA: TGTGCCAGCAGCTTATGGGAGGAACAGCCCCAGCATTTT
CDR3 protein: CASSLWEEQPQHF

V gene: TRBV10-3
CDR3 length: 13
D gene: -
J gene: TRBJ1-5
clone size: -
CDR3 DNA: TGTGCCATCAGTGGAGAGCTCAATCAGCCCCAGCATTTT
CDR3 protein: CAISGELNQPQHF

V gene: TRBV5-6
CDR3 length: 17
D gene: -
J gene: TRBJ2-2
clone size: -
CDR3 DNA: TGTGCCAGCAGCTTGAATTGGGGGCCAATCGACACCGGGGAGCTGTTTTTT
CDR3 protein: CASSLNWGPIDTGELFF

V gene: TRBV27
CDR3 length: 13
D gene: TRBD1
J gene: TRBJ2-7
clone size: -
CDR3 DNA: TGTGCCAGCAGTCACCGGGACAGGGACGAGCAGTACTTC
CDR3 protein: CASSHRDRDEQYF

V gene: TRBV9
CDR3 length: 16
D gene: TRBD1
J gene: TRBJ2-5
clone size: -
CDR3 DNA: TGTGCCAGCAGCCTTCCGGGACAGGGAAGGCAAGAGACCCAGTACTTC
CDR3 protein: CASSLPGQGRQETQYF

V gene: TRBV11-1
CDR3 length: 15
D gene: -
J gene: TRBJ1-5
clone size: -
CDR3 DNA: TGTGCCAGCAGCTTAGGTGGCGGTAGCAATCAGCCCCAGCATTTT
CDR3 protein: CASSLGGGSNQPQHF

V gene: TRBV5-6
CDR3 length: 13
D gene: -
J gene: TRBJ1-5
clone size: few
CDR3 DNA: TGTGCCAGCAGCTTGCGACTTGAACAGCCCCAGCATTTT
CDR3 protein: CASSLRLEQPQHF

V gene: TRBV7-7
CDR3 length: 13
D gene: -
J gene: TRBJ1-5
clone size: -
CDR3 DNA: TGTGCTAGCAGCTTAGGGGAGAATCAGCCCCAGCATTTT
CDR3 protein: CASSLGENQPQHF

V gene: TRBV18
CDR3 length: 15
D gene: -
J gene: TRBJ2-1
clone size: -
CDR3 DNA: TGTGCCAGCTCATTACTAGTCCCCTCCTACAATGAGCAGTTCTTC
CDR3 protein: CASSLLVPSYNEQFF

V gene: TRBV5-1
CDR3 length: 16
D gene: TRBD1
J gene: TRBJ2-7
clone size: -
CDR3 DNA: TGCGCCAGCAGCTTGTCCGGGACAGGTAACTCCTACGAGCAGTACTTC
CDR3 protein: CASSLSGTGNSYEQYF

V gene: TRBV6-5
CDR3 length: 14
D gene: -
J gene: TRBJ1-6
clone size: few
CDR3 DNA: TGTGCCAGCATGAGTAACTCCTATAATTCACCCCTCCACTTT
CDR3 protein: CASMSNSYNSPLHF

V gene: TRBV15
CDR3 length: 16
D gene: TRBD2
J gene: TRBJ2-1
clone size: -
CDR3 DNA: TGTGCCACCAGCAGAAGGGCTAGCGGGAAGGACAATGAGCAGTTCTTC
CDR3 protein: CATSRRASGKDNEQFF

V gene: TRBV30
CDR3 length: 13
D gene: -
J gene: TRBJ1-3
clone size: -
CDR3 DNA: TGTGCCTGGACATCTAGCTCCGGAAACACCATATATTTT
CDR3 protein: CAWTSSSGNTIYF

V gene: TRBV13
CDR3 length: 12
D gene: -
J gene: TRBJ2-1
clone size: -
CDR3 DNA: TGTGCCAGCAGCTGGCAGGCGACAGAAAAGTTCTTC
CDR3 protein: CASSWQATEKFF

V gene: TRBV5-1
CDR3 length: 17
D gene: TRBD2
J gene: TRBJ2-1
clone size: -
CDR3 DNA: TGCGCCAGCAGCTTGAAGCGACTAGCGGGGGAGGTTCATGAGCAGTTCTTC
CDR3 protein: CASSLKRLAGEVHEQFF

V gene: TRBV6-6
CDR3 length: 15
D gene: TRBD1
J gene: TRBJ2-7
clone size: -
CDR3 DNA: TGTGCCAGCAGTTATACAGGGGGCGCCTCCTACGAGCAGTACTTC
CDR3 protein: CASSYTGGASYEQYF

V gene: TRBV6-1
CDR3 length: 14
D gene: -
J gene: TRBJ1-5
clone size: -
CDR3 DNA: TGTGCCAGCAGTGATGGCCGTAACAATCAGCCCCAGCATTTT
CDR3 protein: CASSDGRNNQPQHF

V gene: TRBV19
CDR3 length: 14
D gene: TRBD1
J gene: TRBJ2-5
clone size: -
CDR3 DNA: TGTGCCAGTAGTCCGGGACAGGTCCAAGAGACCCAGTACTTC
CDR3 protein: CASSPGQVQETQYF

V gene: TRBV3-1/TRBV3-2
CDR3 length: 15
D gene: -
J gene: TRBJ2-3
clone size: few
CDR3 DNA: TGTGCCAGCAGCCAAGCAGGGATCCGGTTAGATACGCAGTATTTT
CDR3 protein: CASSQAGIRLDTQYF

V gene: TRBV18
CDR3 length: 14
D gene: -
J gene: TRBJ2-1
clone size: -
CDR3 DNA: TGTGCCAGCTCCATTATCCCCCAGGGCAATGAGCAGTTCTTC
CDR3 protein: CASSIIPQGNEQFF

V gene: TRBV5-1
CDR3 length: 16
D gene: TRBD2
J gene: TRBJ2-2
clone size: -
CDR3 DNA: TGCGCCAGCAGCTTGGTGACGGGAGGGCCCTCCGGGGAGCTGTTTTTT
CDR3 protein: CASSLVTGGPSGELFF

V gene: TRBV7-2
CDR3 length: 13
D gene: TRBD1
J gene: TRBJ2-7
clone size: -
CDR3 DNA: TGTGCCAGCAGCTCGGGACAGAACTACGAGCAGTACTTC
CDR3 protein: CASSSGQNYEQYF

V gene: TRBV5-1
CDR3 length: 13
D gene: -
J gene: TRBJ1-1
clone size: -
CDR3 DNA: TGCGCCAGCAGCAGGACGGAGGGAACTGAAGCTTTCTTT
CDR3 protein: CASSRTEGTEAFF

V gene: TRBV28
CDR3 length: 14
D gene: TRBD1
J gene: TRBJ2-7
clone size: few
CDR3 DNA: TGTGCCAGCAGTTGGTACGGGACAGCCTACGAGCAGTACTTC
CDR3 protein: CASSWYGTAYEQYF

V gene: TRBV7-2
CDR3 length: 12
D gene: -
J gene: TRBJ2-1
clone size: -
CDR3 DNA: TGTGCCAGCAGGTATCAGGGAGGCGAGCAGTTCTTC
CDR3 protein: CASRYQGGEQFF

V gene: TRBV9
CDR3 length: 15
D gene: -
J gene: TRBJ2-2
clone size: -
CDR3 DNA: TGTGCCAGCAGCGTAGCCCCAGGGAACACCGGGGAGCTGTTTTTT
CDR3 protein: CASSVAPGNTGELFF

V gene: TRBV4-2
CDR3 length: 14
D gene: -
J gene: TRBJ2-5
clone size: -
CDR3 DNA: TGTGCCAGCAGCCAAGGTGGGAGCGGGGAGACCCAGTACTTC
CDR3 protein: CASSQGGSGETQYF

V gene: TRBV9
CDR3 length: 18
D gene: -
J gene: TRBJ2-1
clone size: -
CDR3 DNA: TGTGCCAGCAGCCACCGACCCCAAGTCACCACTGGGGGCGATGAGCAGTTCTTC
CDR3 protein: CASSHRPQVTTGGDEQFF

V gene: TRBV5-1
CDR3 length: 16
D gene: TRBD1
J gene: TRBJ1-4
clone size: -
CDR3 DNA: TGCGCCAGCAGCCCGAGGGGGACAGAACGAAATGAAAAACTGTTTTTT
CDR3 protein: CASSPRGTERNEKLFF

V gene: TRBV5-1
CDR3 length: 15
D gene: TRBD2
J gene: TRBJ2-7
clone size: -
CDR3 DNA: TGCGCCAGCAGCTATCACGGGGAGGGTACCTACGAGCAGTACTTC
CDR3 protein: CASSYHGEGTYEQYF

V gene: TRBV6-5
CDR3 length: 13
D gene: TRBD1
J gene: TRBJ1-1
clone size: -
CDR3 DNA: TGTGCCAGCAGGGGGGGACAGCCCACTGAAGCTTTCTTT
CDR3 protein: CASRGGQPTEAFF

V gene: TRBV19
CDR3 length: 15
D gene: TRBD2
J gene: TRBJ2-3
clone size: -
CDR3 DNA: TGTGCCAGTAGTAGGGGAGGGAAGGTCACAGATACGCAGTATTTT
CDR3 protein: CASSRGGKVTDTQYF

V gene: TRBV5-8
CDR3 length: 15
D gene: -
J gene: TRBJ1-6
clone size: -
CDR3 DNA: TGTGCCAGCAGCTTCGGAGGGCGTGATAATTCACCCCTCCACTTT
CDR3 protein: CASSFGGRDNSPLHF

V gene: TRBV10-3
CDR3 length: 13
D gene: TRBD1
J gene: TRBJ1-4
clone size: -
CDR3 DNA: TGTGCCATCAGTGAAGGGACAGGCGAAAAACTGTTTTTT
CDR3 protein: CAISEGTGEKLFF

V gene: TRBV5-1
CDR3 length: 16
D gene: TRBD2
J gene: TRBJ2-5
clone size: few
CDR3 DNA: TGCGCCAGCAGCTTCGTACTAGCGGGAGCTAAAGAGACCCAGTACTTC
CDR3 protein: CASSFVLAGAKETQYF

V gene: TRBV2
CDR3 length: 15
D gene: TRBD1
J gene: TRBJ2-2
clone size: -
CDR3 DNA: TGTGCCAGCACCCAGGGGGCGATTGGAACCGGGGAGCTGTTTTTT
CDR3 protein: CASTQGAIGTGELFF

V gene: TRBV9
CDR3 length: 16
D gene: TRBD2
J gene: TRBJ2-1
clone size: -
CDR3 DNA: TGTGCCAGCAGAGAAAAGGGACTAGCGTGCGACAATGAGCAGTTCTTC
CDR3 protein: CASREKGLACDNEQFF

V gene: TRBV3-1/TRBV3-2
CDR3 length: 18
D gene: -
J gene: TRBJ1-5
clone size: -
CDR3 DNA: TGTGCCAGCAGCCAAGTGGCAGGGGCCGTGGGTGGCAATCAGCCCCAGCATTTT
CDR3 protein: CASSQVAGAVGGNQPQHF

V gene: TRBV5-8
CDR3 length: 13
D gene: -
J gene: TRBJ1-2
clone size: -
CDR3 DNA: TGTGCCAGCAGCTTAAGGGGCACTTACGGCTACACCTTC
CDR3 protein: CASSLRGTYGYTF

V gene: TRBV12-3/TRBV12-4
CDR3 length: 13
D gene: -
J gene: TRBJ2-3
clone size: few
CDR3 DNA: TGTGCCAGCAGTTTAGTAGTGTCAGATACGCAGTATTTT
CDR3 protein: CASSLVVSDTQYF

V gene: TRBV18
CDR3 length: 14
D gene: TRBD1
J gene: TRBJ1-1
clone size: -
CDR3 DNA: TGTGCCAGCTCCCGGGGACAGGGGGTCACTGAAGCTTTCTTT
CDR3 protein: CASSRGQGVTEAFF

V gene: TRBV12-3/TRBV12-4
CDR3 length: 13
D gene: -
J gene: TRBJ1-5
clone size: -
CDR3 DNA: TGTGCCAGCCGGGGGTACGGCAATCAGCCCCAGCATTTT
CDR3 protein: CASRGYGNQPQHF

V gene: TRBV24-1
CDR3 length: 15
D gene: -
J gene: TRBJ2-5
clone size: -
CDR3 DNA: TGTGCCACCAGCTTCGGAGGTCAGGGGTTGGAGACCCAGTACTTC
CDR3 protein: CATSFGGQGLETQYF

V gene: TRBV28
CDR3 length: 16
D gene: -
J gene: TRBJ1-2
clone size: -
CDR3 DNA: TGTGCCAGCGGGACGAGATCCCAGGGGTCTAACTATGGCTACACCTTC
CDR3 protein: CASGTRSQGSNYGYTF